The rows below give T cell receptor beta chains drawn from one sample of a study of glioma-infiltrating T cells. TCRdb fed the multiplex PCR reads into MiXCR, producing one record per CDR3 protein. The table includes roughly 120,000 distinct CDR3 sequences, roughly 25% detected once. The specimen was glioma tissue, nonneoplastic brain tissue, or PBMCs (not recorded which). The receptors shown here come from a human donor with low-grade glioma or glioblastoma, undergoing nonglioma brain surgery, or in good health (not recorded which). CDR3s include the opening cysteine and the closing phenylalanine or tryptophan. The order of the fields is V gene, clone size, D gene, J gene, CDR3 DNA, CDR3 protein. D genes are given only for firm matches. A clone size is listed for some rows: how often the clone was seen (once, few, many), or a class if it is expanded.

V: TRBV7-3
size: many
D: -
J: TRBJ2-7
DNA: TGTGCCAGCAGCTTATATGGACGGCCCTACGAGCAGTACTTC
CDR3: CASSLYGRPYEQYF

V: TRBV12-3/TRBV12-4
size: -
D: -
J: TRBJ2-3
DNA: TGTGCCAGCAGTTTAGGAGCAGGAGTAGATACGCAGTATTTT
CDR3: CASSLGAGVDTQYF

V: TRBV6-6
size: many
D: -
J: TRBJ2-7
DNA: TGTGCCAGCAGTTACGTCGCAGAAGGGGAGCAGTACTTC
CDR3: CASSYVAEGEQYF

V: TRBV7-2
size: many
D: TRBD2
J: TRBJ2-7
DNA: TGTGCCAGCAGCCCAACTAGCGGACAGACCTACGAGCAGTACTTC
CDR3: CASSPTSGQTYEQYF

V: TRBV6-1
size: many
D: TRBD2
J: TRBJ2-7
DNA: TGTGCCACCACGACTAGCAACGAGCAGTACTTC
CDR3: CATTTSNEQYF

V: TRBV2
size: few
D: -
J: TRBJ2-5
DNA: TGTGCCAGCAGTGAAAAAATCGGCAGGGAAGAGACCCAGTACTTC
CDR3: CASSEKIGREETQYF

V: TRBV2
size: few
D: -
J: TRBJ1-5
DNA: TGTGCCAGCCGACGAGGAGGGGTATCTGATCAGCCCCAGCATTTT
CDR3: CASRRGGVSDQPQHF

V: TRBV28
size: many
D: TRBD2
J: TRBJ2-5
DNA: TGTGCCAGCAGTTTCGCGGGAGTGGCCCAGTACTTC
CDR3: CASSFAGVAQYF

V: TRBV7-2
size: many
D: -
J: TRBJ1-3
DNA: TGTGCCAGCAGCGAGGACAGCTCTGGAAACACCATATATTTT
CDR3: CASSEDSSGNTIYF

V: TRBV12-3/TRBV12-4
size: few
D: -
J: TRBJ2-2
DNA: TGTGCCAGCAGTTTATATGGGGGCACCGGGGAGCTGTTTTTT
CDR3: CASSLYGGTGELFF

V: TRBV7-2
size: many
D: -
J: TRBJ2-7
DNA: TGTGCCAGCAGCTACACCGACAGAGCCTACGAGCAGTACTTC
CDR3: CASSYTDRAYEQYF

V: TRBV6-6
size: many
D: -
J: TRBJ2-7
DNA: TGTGCCAGCAGTTACGTAGGGGGTCGCTTGGTAAGCGAGCAGTACTTC
CDR3: CASSYVGGRLVSEQYF

V: TRBV20-1
size: many
D: -
J: TRBJ1-6
DNA: TGCAGTGCTAGACGGGCGGGGTCTGCCTATAATTCACCCCTCCACTTT
CDR3: CSARRAGSAYNSPLHF

V: TRBV10-3
size: many
D: -
J: TRBJ2-2
DNA: TGTGCCATCAGTTCTCCCAGGGACCCCACCGGGGAGCTGTTTTTT
CDR3: CAISSPRDPTGELFF